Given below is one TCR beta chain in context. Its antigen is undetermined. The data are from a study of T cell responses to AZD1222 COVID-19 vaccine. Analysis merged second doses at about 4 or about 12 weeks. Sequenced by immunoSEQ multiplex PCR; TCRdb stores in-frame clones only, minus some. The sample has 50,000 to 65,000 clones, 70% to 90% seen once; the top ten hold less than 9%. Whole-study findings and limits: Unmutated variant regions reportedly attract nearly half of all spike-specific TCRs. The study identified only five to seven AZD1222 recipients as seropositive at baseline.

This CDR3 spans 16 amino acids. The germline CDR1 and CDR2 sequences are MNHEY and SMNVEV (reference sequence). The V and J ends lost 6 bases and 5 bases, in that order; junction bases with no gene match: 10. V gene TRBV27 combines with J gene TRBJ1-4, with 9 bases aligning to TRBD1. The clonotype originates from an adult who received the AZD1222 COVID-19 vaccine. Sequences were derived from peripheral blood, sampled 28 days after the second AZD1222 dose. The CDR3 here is CASRPLGTGSNEKLFF. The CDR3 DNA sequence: TGTGCCAGCAGGCCACTGGGGACAGGGAGCAATGAAAAACTGTTTTTT.